This TCR beta chain was sequenced in a study of regulatory T cells in long-lasting Graves disease. V gave up 6 bases and J gave up 3 bases, with 15 bases separating them. Germline CDR1 is MNHNS and CDR2 is SASEGT. The CDR3 runs to 15 residues. Arm-PCR with iRepertoire HTBI primers amplified the CDR3 regions for these TCR beta libraries. TCRdb analysed the multiplex PCR reads with MiXCR anew, one entry per CDR3 protein. The table includes roughly 450,000 distinct CDR3 sequences, about 20% detected once. Time point described: persistent/refractory GD, antithyroid drugs over 5 years with positive TRAb. The TCR library was made from RNA extracted from PBMCs.

The chain has TRBV6-1 and TRBJ1-5; D unresolved. This sample comprised peripheral blood mononuclear cells (PBMCs), obtained when the disease was refractory, from a patient treated with antithyroid drugs. This sequence originates from a female donor with Graves disease. CDR3 bases: TGTGCCAGCAGGAACTTAGCACAGACCAATCAGCCCCAGCATTTT. Translation gives CASRNLAQTNQPQHF.